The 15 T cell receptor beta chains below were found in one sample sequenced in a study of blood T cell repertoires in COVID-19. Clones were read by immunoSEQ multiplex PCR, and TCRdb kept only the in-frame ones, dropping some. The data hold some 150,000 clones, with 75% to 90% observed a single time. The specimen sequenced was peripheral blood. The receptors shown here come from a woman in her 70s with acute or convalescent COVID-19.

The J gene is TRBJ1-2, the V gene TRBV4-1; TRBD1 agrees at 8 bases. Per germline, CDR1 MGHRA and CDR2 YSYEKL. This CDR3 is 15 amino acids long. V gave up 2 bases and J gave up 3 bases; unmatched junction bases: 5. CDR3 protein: CASSQQDRDHYGYTF. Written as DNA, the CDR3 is TGCGCCAGCAGCCAACAGGACAGGGACCACTATGGCTACACCTTC.

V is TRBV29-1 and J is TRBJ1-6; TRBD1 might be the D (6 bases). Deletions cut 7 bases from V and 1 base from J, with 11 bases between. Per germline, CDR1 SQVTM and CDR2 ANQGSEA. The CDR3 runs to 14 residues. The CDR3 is CSAQQGSYNSPLHF. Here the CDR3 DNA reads TGCAGCGCACAACAGGGATCCTATAATTCACCCCTCCACTTT. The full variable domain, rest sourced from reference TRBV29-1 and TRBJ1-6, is SAVISQKPSRDICQRGTSLTIQCQVDSQVTMMFWYRQQPGQSLTLIATANQGSEATYESGFVIDKFPISRPNLTFSTLTVSNMSPEDSSIYLCSAQQGSYNSPLHFGNGTRLTVT.

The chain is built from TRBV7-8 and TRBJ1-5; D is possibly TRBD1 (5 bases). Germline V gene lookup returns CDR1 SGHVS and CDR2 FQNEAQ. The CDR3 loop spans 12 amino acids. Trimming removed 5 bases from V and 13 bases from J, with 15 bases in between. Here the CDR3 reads CASSAEGGEQHF. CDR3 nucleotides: TGTGCCAGCAGCGCTGAAGGAGGGGAACAGCATTTT.

The CDR3 region is CASSRLAGTGGLYEQYF. The CDR3, as DNA: TGTGCCAGCAGCCGACTTGCCGGGACAGGGGGGCTCTACGAGCAGTACTTC. The chain employs TRBV4-2 and TRBJ2-7, with 11 bases that match TRBD1. V lost 4 bases, J lost 3 bases, and 11 bases stayed unmatched. The CDR3 extends over 17 amino acids. CDR1 is LGHNA, CDR2 YNFKEQ, per germline.

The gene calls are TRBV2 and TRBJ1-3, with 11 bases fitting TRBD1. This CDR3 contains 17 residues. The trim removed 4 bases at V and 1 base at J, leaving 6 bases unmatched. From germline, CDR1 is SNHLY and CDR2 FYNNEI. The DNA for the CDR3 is TGTGCCAGCAGTGCTGGAGGACAGGGGGCTTCTGGAAACACCATATATTTT. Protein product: CASSAGGQGASGNTIYF.

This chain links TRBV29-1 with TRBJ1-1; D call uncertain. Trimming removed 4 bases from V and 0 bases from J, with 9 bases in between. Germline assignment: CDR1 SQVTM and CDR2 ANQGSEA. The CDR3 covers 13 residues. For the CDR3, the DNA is TGCAGCGTTGCAACACAGATGAACACTGAAGCTTTCTTT. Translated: CSVATQMNTEAFF. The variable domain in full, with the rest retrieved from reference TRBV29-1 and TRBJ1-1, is SAVISQKPSRDICQRGTSLTIQCQVDSQVTMMFWYRQQPGQSLTLIATANQGSEATYESGFVIDKFPISRPNLTFSTLTVSNMSPEDSSIYLCSVATQMNTEAFFGQGTRLTVV.

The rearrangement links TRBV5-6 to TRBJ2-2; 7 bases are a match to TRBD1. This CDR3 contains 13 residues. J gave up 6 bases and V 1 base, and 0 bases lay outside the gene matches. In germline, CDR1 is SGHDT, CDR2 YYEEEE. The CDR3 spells CASSLTGAGELFF. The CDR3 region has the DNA TGTGCCAGCAGCTTGACAGGGGCCGGGGAGCTGTTTTTT. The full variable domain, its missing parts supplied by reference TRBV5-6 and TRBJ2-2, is DAGVTQSPTHLIKTRGQQVTLRCSPKSGHDTVSWYQQALGQGPQFIFQYYEEEERQRGNFPDRFSGHQFPNYSSELNVNALLLGDSALYLCASSLTGAGELFFGEGSRLTVL.

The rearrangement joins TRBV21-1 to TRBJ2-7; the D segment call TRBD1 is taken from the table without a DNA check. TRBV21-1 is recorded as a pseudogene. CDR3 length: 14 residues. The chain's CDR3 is CASRQGAEGDEQYF. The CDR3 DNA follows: TGTGCCAGCCGCCAAGGGGCGGAAGGGGACGAGCAGTACTTC.

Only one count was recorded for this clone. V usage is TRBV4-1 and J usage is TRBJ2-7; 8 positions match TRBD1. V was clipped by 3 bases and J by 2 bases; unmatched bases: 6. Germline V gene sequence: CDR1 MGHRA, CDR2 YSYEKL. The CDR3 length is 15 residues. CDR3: CASSQLGRGPYEQYF. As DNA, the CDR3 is TGCGCCAGCAGCCAGCTTGGCAGGGGGCCCTACGAGCAGTACTTC.

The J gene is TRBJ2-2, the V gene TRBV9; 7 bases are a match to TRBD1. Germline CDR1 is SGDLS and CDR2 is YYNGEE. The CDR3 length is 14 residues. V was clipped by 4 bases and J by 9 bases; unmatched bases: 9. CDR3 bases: TGTGCCAGCAGCAAAGACAGGGCGAGCCGGGAGCTGTTTTTT. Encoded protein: CASSKDRASRELFF.

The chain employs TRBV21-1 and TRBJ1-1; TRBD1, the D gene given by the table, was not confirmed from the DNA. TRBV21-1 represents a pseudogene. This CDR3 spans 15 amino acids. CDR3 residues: CASSKVCEGDTEAFF. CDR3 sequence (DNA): TGTGCCAGCAGCAAAGTGTGTGAGGGGGACACTGAAGCTTTCTTT.

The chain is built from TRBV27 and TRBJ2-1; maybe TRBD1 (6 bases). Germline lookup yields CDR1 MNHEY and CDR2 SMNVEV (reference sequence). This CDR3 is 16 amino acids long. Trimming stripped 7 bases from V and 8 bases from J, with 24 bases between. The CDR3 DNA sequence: TGTGCCAGCACTCCCGAACCAGGGGTCGGCGAGTATGAGCAGTTCTTC. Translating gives CASTPEPGVGEYEQFF.

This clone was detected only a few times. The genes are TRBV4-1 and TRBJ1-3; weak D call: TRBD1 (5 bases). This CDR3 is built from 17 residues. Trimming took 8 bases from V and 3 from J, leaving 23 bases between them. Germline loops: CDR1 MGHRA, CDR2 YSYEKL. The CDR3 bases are TGCGCCAGCGCCAAACCTAGTAGGGGTACGGGTGGAAACACCATATATTTT. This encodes CASAKPSRGTGGNTIYF.

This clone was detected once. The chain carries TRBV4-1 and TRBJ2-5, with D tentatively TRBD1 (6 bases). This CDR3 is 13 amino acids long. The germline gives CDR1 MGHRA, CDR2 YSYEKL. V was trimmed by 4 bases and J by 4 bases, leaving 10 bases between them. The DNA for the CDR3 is TGCGCCAGCAGCCGTACAGGGTCAGAGACCCAGTACTTC. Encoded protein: CASSRTGSETQYF.

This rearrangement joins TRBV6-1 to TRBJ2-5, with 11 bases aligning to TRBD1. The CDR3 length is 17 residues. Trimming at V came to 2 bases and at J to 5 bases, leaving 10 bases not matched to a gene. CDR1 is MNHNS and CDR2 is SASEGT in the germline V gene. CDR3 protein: CASSEMGGQGVLETQYF. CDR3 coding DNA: TGTGCCAGCAGTGAAATGGGGGGACAGGGGGTTTTGGAGACCCAGTACTTC.